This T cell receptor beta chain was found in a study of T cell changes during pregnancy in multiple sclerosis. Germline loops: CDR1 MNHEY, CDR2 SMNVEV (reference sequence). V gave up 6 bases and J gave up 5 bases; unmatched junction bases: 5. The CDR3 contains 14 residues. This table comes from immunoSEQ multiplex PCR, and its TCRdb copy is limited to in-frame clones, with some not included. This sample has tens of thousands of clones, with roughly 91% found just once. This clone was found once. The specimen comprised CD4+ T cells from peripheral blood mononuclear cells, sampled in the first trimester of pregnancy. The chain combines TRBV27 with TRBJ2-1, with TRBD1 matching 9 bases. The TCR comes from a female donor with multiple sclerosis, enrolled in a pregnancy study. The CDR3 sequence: CASRTTGGNNEQFF. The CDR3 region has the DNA TGTGCCAGCAGGACGACAGGGGGAAACAATGAGCAGTTCTTC.